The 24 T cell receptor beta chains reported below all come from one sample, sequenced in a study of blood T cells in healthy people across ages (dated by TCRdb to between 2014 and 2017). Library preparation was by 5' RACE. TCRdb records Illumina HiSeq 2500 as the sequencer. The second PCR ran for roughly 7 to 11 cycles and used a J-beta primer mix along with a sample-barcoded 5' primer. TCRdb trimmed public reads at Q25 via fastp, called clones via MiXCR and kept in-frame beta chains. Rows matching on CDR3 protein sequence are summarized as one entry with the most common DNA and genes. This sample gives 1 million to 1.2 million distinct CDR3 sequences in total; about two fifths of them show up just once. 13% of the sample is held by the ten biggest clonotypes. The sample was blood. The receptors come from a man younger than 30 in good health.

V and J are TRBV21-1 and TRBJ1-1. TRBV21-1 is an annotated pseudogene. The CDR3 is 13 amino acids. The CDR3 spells CASSNRLNTEAFF. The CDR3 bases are TGTGCCAGCAGCAATCGCTTGAACACTGAAGCTTTCTTT.

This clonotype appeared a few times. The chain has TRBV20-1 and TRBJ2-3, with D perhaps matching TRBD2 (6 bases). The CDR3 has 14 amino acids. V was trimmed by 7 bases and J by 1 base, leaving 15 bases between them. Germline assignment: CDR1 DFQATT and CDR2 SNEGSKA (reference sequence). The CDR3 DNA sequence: TGCAGTGTAGCGGACCCCCGCGGCACAGATACGCAGTATTTT. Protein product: CSVADPRGTDTQYF.

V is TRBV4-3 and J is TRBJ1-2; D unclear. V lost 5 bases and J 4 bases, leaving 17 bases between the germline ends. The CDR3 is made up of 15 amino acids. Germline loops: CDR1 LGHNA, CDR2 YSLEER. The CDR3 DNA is TGCGCCAGCAGCGCGGGGAAAGTCCCAGTCTATGGCTACACCTTC. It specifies CASSAGKVPVYGYTF.

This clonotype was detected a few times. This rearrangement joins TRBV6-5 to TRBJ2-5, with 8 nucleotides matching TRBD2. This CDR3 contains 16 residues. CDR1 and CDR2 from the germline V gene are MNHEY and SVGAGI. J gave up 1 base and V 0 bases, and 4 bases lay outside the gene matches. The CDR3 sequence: CASSYSSGTSQETQYF. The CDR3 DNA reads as TGTGCCAGCAGTTACTCTTCCGGGACTAGCCAAGAGACCCAGTACTTC.

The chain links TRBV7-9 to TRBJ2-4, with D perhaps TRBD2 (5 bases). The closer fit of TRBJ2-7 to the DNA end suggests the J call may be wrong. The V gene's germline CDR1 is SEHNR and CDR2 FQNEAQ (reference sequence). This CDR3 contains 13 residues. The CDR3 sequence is CASSPMTEGEQYF. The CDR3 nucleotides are TGTGCCAGCAGCCCAATGACCGAGGGCGAGCAGTACTTC.

CDR3: CASSPLLAGQETQYF. CDR3 coding DNA: TGCGCCAGCAGCCCTCTACTAGCGGGGCAAGAGACCCAGTACTTC. This chain joins TRBV4-1 and TRBJ2-5, with 10 bases aligning to TRBD2. The CDR3 sequence is 15 residues long. J gave up 2 bases and V 4 bases, and 4 bases lay outside the gene matches. The germline gives CDR1 MGHRA, CDR2 YSYEKL.

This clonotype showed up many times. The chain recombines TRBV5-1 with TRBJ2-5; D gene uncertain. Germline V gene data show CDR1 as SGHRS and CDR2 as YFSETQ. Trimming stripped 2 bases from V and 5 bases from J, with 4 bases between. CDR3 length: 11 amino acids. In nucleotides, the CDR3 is TGCGCCAGCAGCTTAATCGAGACCCAGTACTTC. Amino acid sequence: CASSLIETQYF.

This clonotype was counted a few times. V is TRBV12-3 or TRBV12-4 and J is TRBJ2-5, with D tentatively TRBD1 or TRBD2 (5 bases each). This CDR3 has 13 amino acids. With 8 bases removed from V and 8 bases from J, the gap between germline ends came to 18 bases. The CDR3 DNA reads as TGTGCCAGCGAAACAGGTGGAGGTGAAACCCAGTACTTC. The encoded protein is CASETGGGETQYF.

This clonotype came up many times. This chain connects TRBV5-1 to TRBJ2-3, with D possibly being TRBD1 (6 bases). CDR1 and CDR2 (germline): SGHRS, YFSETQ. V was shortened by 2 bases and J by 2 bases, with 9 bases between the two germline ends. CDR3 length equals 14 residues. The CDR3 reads CASSFGQTTDTQYF. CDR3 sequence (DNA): TGCGCCAGCAGCTTCGGACAGACCACAGATACGCAGTATTTT.

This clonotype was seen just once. CDR3 amino acids: CASRRTVNSPLHF. CDR3 sequence (DNA): TGTGCCAGCAGGAGGACAGTTAATTCACCCCTCCACTTT. The chain recombines TRBV25-1 with TRBJ1-6; D possibly corresponds to TRBD1 (6 bases). This CDR3 contains 13 residues. Looked up from germline, CDR1 is MGHDK and CDR2 is SYGVNS. Trimming took 6 bases from V and 6 from J, leaving 9 bases between them.

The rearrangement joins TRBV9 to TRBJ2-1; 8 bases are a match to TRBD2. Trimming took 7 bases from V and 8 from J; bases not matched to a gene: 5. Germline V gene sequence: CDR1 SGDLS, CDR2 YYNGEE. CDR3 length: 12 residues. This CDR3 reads CASAGGGDEQFF. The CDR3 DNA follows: TGTGCCAGCGCGGGGGGCGGGGATGAGCAGTTCTTC.

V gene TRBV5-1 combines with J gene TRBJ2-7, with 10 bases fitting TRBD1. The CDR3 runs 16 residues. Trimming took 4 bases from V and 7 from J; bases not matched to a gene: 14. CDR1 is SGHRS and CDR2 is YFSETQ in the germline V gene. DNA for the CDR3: TGCGCCAGCAGCCGTCACCCGGGACAGGGGAACAATGAGCAGTACTTC. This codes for CASSRHPGQGNNEQYF.

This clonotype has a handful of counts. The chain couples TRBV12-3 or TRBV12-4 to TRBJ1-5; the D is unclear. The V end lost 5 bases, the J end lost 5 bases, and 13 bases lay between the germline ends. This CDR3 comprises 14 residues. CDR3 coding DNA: TGTGCCAGCAGTGCCGAGACGGAGGATCAGCCCCAGCATTTT. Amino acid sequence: CASSAETEDQPQHF.

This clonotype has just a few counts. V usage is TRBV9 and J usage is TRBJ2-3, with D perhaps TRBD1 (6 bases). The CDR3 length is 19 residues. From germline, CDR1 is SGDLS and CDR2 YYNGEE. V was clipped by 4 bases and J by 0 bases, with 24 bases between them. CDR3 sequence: CASSPRGTRTPISTDTQYF. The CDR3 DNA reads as TGTGCCAGCAGCCCCCGAGGGACACGGACTCCAATAAGCACAGATACGCAGTATTTT.

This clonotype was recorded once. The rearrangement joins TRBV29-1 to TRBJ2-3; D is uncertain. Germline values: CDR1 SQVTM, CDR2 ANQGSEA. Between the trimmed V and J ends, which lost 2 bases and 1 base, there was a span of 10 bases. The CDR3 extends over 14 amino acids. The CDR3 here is CSVETHRRTDTQYF. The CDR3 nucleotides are TGCAGCGTTGAAACCCACAGACGCACAGATACGCAGTATTTT.

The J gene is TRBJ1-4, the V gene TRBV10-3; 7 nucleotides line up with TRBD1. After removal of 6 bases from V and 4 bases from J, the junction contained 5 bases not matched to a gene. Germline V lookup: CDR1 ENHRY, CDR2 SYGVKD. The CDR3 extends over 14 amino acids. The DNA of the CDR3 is TGTGCCATCAGGAAGGGGGCGGATAATGAAAAACTGTTTTTT. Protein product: CAIRKGADNEKLFF.

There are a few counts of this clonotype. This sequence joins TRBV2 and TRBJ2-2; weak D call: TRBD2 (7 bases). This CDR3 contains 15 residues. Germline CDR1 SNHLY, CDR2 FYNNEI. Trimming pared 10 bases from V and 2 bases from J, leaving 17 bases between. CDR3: CAIPRGRLNTGELFF. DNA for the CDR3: TGTGCCATCCCGCGGGGGCGGCTTAACACCGGGGAGCTGTTTTTT. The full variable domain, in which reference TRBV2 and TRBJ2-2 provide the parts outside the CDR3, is EPEVTQTPSHQVTQMGQEVILRCVPISNHLYFYWYRQILGQKVEFLVSFYNNEISEKSEIFDDQFSVERPDGSNFTLKIRSTKLEDSAMYFCAIPRGRLNTGELFFGEGSRLTVL.

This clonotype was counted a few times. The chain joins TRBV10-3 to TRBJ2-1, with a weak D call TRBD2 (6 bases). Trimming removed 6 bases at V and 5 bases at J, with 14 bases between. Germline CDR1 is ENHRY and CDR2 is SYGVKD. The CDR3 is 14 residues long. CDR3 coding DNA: TGTGCCATCAGCGCCGGGACTGGTAACAATGAGCAGTTCTTC. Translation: CAISAGTGNNEQFF.

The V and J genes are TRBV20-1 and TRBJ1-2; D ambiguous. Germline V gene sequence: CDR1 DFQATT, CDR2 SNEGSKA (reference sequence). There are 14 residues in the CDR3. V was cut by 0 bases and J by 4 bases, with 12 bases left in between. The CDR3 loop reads CSARDLSTIYGYTF. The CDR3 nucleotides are TGCAGTGCTAGAGATTTGTCCACGATCTATGGCTACACCTTC.

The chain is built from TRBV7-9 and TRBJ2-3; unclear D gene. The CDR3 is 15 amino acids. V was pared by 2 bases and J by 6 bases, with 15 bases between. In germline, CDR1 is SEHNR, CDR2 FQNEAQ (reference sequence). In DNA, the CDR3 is TGTGCCAGCAGCTTATTGCTATCGGCCCGGGATACGCAGTATTTT. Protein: CASSLLLSARDTQYF.

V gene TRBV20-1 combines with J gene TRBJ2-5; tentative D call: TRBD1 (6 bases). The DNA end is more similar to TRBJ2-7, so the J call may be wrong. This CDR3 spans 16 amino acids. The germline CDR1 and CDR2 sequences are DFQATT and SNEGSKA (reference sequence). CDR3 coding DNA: TGCAGTGCTAGAGATAGGGGACACCTAGAGCGCGACGAGCAGTACTTC. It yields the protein CSARDRGHLERDEQYF.

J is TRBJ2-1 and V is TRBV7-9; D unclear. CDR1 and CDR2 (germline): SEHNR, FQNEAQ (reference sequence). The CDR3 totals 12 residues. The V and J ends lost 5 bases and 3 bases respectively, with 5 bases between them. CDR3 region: CASSPLYNEQFF. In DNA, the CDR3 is TGTGCCAGCAGCCCTCTCTACAATGAGCAGTTCTTC.

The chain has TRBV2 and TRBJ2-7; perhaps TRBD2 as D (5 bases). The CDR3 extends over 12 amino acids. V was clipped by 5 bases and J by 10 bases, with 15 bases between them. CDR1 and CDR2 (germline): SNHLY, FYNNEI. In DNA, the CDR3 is TGTGCCAGCAGTTCAACGACGGAGGCCCAGTACTTC. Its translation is CASSSTTEAQYF.

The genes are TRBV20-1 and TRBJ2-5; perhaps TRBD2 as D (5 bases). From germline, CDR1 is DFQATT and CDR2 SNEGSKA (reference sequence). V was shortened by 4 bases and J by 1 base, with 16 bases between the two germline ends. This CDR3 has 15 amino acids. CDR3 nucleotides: TGCAGTGCTAATCCCCGAGGGCATCTCCAAGAGACCCAGTACTTC. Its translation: CSANPRGHLQETQYF.